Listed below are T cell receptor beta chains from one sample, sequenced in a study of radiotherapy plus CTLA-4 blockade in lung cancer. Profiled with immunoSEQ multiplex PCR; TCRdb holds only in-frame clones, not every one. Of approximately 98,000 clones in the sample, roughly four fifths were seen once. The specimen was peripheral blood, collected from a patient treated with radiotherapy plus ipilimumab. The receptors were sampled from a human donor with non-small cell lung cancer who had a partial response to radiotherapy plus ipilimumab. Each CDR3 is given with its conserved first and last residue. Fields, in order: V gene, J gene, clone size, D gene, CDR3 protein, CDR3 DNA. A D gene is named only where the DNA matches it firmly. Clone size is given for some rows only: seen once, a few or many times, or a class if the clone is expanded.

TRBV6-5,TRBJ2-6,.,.,CASARRGTANVLTF,TGTGCCAGCGCGCGGAGGGGAACGGCCAACGTCCTGACTTTC
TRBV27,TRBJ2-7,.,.,CASNRGGRSYEQYF,TGTGCCAGCAATAGGGGGGGGAGATCCTACGAGCAGTACTTC
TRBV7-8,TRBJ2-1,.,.,CASSPWEEQFF,TGTGCCAGCAGCCCCTGGGAGGAGCAGTTCTTC
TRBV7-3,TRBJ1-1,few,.,CASSLTGAATEAFF,TGTGCCAGCAGCTTAACAGGGGCGGCCACTGAAGCTTTCTTT
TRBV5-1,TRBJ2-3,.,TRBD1,CASFLQGARTDTQYF,TGCGCCAGCTTCCTACAGGGGGCCCGGACAGATACGCAGTATTTT
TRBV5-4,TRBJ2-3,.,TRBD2,CASSPGLAGGLHPTDTQYF,TGTGCCAGCAGCCCCGGACTAGCGGGAGGCCTGCACCCCACAGATACGCAGTATTTT
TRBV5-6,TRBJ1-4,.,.,CASSLVSGGEEKLFF,TGTGCCAGCAGCTTGGTTTCCGGGGGAGAGGAAAAACTGTTTTTT
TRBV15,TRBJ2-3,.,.,CATSPRGADTQYF,TGTGCCACCAGCCCCAGGGGGGCAGATACGCAGTATTTT
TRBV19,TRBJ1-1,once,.,CASSIVVRNTEAFF,TGTGCCAGTAGTATCGTAGTAAGGAACACTGAAGCTTTCTTT
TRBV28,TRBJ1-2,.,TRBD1,CASSFSSWQGDYGYTF,TGTGCCAGCAGTTTTTCTTCGTGGCAGGGGGACTATGGCTACACCTTC
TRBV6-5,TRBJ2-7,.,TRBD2,CASSERGRAGEQYF,TGTGCCAGCAGTGAACGCGGGAGGGCGGGTGAGCAGTACTTC
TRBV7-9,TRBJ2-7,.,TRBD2,CASSPTAGASYEQYF,TGTGCCAGCAGCCCGACAGCGGGAGCCTCCTACGAGCAGTACTTC
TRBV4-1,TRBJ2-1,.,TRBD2,CASSRRTSGSIDEQFF,TGCGCCAGCAGCCGTAGGACTAGCGGGAGTATCGATGAGCAGTTCTTC
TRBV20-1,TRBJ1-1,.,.,CRGGTHTEAFF,TGCAGGGGAGGGACCCACACTGAAGCTTTCTTT
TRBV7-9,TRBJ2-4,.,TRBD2,CASSLGLAENIQYF,TGTGCCAGCAGCTTAGGGCTAGCGGAAAACATTCAGTACTTC
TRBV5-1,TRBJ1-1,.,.,CASSVGQNTEAFF,TGCGCCAGCAGCGTAGGACAGAACACTGAAGCTTTCTTT
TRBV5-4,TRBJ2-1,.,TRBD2,CASSPGTSGSQGNEQFF,TGTGCCAGCAGCCCCGGGACTAGCGGGAGCCAGGGAAATGAGCAGTTCTTC
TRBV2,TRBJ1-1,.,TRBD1,CASSWDSPNTEAFF,TGTGCCAGCTCTTGGGACAGTCCGAACACTGAAGCTTTCTTT
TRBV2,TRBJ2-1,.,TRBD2,CASSEEGLARNEQFF,TGTGCCAGCAGTGAAGAAGGACTAGCCCGCAATGAGCAGTTCTTC
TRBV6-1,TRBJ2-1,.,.,CASSEYRVNEQFF,TGTGCCAGCAGTGAATACAGGGTCAATGAGCAGTTCTTC
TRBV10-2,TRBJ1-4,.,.,CASTSPGHGDEKLFF,TGCGCCAGCACCTCACCGGGACACGGAGATGAAAAACTGTTTTTT
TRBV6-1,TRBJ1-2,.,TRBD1,CASRLTGDIYGYTF,TGTGCCAGCAGGTTAACAGGGGATATCTATGGCTACACCTTC
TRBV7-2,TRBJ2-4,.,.,CASSFQTGLGDIQYF,TGTGCCAGCAGCTTTCAGACAGGTTTGGGGGACATTCAGTACTTC
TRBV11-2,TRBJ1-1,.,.,CASSYRSGVFTEAFF,TGTGCCAGCAGCTACCGCTCGGGGGTATTCACTGAAGCTTTCTTT
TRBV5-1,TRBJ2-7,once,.,CASRRTELYEQYF,TGCGCCAGCAGACGGACTGAACTCTACGAGCAGTACTTC
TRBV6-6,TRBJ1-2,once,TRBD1,CASSLTGAGGFYGYTF,TGTGCCAGCTCTCTTACGGGGGCAGGGGGCTTCTATGGCTACACCTTC
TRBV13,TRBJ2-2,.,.,CASSSRSRTSSTGELFF,TGTGCCAGCAGCTCCCGGAGCCGTACCTCGTCCACCGGGGAGCTGTTTTTT
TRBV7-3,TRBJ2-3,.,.,CASSATTTDTQYF,TGTGCCAGCAGCGCTACCACCACAGATACGCAGTATTTT
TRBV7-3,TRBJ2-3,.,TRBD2,CASSLTHAGGPPLTDTQYF,TGTGCCAGCAGCTTAACGCACGCGGGAGGGCCGCCTCTCACAGATACGCAGTATTTT
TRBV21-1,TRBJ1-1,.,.,CASSKGDLREAMNTEAFF,TGTGCCAGCAGCAAAGGGGATCTAAGGGAGGCGATGAACACTGAAGCTTTCTTT
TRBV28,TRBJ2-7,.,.,CASSPGGRSHGDEQYF,TGTGCCAGCAGTCCCGGTGGGCGGAGTCACGGGGACGAGCAGTACTTC
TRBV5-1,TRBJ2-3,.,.,CASSDQTVGTDTQYF,TGCGCCAGCAGCGATCAGACAGTTGGGACAGATACGCAGTATTTT
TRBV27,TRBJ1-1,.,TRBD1,CASSLLQGAFPVAFF,TGTGCCAGCAGTTTACTCCAGGGGGCTTTTCCGGTAGCTTTCTTT
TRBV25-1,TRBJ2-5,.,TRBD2,CASSDASGKETQYF,TGTGCCAGCAGTGATGCCAGCGGGAAAGAGACCCAGTACTTC
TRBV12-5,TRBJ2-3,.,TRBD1,CASAPTGGTDTQYF,TGTGCTAGTGCCCCGACAGGGGGCACAGATACGCAGTATTTT
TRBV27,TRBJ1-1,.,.,CASSYRAPTEAFF,TGTGCCAGCAGCTACAGGGCGCCCACTGAAGCTTTCTTT
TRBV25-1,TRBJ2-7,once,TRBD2,CASSGTSGRSYF,TGTGCCAGCTCCGGGACTAGCGGGAGGTCGTACTTC
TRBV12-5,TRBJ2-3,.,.,CASGSDSLGTQYF,TGTGCTAGTGGATCCGACAGTTTAGGTACGCAGTATTTT
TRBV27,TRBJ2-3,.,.,CASSRDTVRADTQYF,TGTGCCAGCAGCCGGGACACAGTTAGGGCAGATACGCAGTATTTT
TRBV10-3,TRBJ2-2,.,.,CAISGETGELFF,TGTGCCATCAGTGGGGAGACCGGGGAGCTGTTTTTT
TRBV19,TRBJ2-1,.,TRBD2,CASSITSGTGGEQFF,TGTGCCAGTAGTATAACTAGCGGGACGGGCGGTGAGCAGTTCTTC